This T cell receptor beta chain was found in a study of OX40 agonist ivuxolimab in advanced cancers. Sequencing used immunoSEQ multiplex PCR; TCRdb keeps in-frame clones, though not all of them. Of about 42,000 clones in the sample, 80% to 90% were seen once. Trimming removed 0 bases at V and 4 bases at J, with 14 bases between. The CDR3 is 15 residues long. Germline V gene lookup returns CDR1 SGHRS and CDR2 YFSETQ. Blood draws occurred at baseline, cycle 4 day 1, and cycle 7 day 1. This clone was detected only once. The sequence was obtained from an adult with an advanced solid tumor such as melanoma, head and neck, liver or kidney cancer. Sequenced material: CD4+ or CD8+ T cells sorted from blood, taken in a trial of the OX40 agonist ivuxolimab. This rearrangement joins TRBV5-1 to TRBJ2-7; maybe TRBD1 (6 bases). DNA of the CDR3: TGCGCCAGCAGCTTGGTTGCAGGGGCGAAATACGAGCAGTACTTC. It specifies CASSLVAGAKYEQYF.